The 26 T cell receptor beta chains reported below all come from one sample, sequenced in a study of OX40 agonist ivuxolimab in advanced cancers. Data came from immunoSEQ multiplex PCR; TCRdb stores just in-frame clones and leaves some out. Of tens of thousands of clones in the sample, 94% were seen once. The sample here was CD4+ or CD8+ T cells sorted from blood, taken in a trial of the OX40 agonist ivuxolimab. The receptors come from an adult with an advanced solid tumor such as melanoma, head and neck, liver or kidney cancer.

The rearrangement joins TRBV7-9 to TRBJ1-5, with D tentatively TRBD1 (6 bases). This CDR3 spans 15 amino acids. CDR1 is SEHNR, CDR2 FQNEAQ, per germline (reference sequence). The ends were cut back, 4 bases at V and 3 bases at J, with 13 bases in the middle. CDR3 amino acids: CASSSTDRPNQPQHF. CDR3 coding DNA: TGTGCCAGCAGCTCAACGGACAGACCCAATCAGCCCCAGCATTTT.

The chain has TRBV7-9 and TRBJ2-7; TRBD2 matches at 10 bases. Unmatched junction bases numbered 8, after V lost 6 bases and J lost 0 bases. Germline CDR1 SEHNR, CDR2 FQNEAQ (reference sequence). The CDR3 length is 16 residues. Written as DNA, the CDR3 is TGTGCCAGCAGTACCACAGCGGGAGGGGGCTCCTACGAGCAGTACTTC. The encoded protein is CASSTTAGGGSYEQYF.

As regards this clone: The sample holds other DNA sequences that translate to the same CDR3. CDR3 nucleotides: TGTGCCAGCAGCTTAGCGGGGTCCGAGCAGTACTTC. This gives the protein CASSLAGSEQYF. This chain connects TRBV7-9 to TRBJ2-7; unclear D gene. The CDR3 loop spans 12 amino acids. The V gene's germline CDR1 is SEHNR and CDR2 FQNEAQ (reference sequence). V was trimmed by 0 bases and J by 6 bases, leaving 6 bases between them.

V and J are TRBV4-3 and TRBJ1-1; TRBD1 matches at 11 bases. CDR1 is LGHNA and CDR2 is YSLEER in the germline V gene. V gave up 0 bases and J gave up 3 bases; unmatched junction bases: 18. The CDR3 is 21 residues long. DNA for the CDR3: TGCGCCAGCAGCCAAGACCGATCTACGACCGGGACAGGGGGAAGGGACACTGAAGCTTTCTTT. Translation: CASSQDRSTTGTGGRDTEAFF.

This chain connects TRBV4-3 to TRBJ2-7; D remains ambiguous. Germline-derived CDR1 and CDR2 are LGHNA and YSLEER. This CDR3 spans 14 amino acids. V lost 4 bases to trimming and J lost 2 bases, with 12 bases between them. The CDR3 is CASSPARNTYEQYF. CDR3 nucleotides: TGCGCCAGCAGCCCCGCCAGGAACACCTACGAGCAGTACTTC.

V usage is TRBV25-1 and J usage is TRBJ2-3; 8 bases are shared with TRBD1. The CDR3 totals 15 residues. Losses at the gene ends were 7 bases for V and 1 base for J; bases not matched to a gene: 7. The germline V gene encodes CDR1 MGHDK and CDR2 SYGVNS. CDR3 sequence reads: CASIPTGVRTDTQYF. CDR3 DNA sequence: TGTGCCAGCATCCCGACAGGGGTCCGCACAGATACGCAGTATTTT.

This clone was recorded only once. V usage is TRBV19 and J usage is TRBJ1-1, with D unresolved. CDR1 LNHDA and CDR2 SQIVND come from the germline V gene (reference sequence). V lost 8 bases, J lost 2 bases, and 15 bases lay in between. This CDR3 is 14 amino acids long. CDR3 amino acids: CASGETSDNTEAFF. CDR3 bases: TGTGCCAGTGGAGAGACAAGTGACAACACTGAAGCTTTCTTT. The full variable domain, its missing parts supplied by reference TRBV19 and TRBJ1-1, is DGGITQSPKYLFRKEGQNVTLSCEQNLNHDAMYWYRQDPGQGLRLIYYSQIVNDFQKGDIAEGYSVSREKKESFPLTVTSAQKNPTAFYLCASGETSDNTEAFFGQGTRLTVV.

The chain has TRBV14 and TRBJ2-5; 10 bases match TRBD2. The CDR3 has 15 amino acids. Germline lookup yields CDR1 SGHDN and CDR2 FVKESK. With V trimmed by 6 bases and J by 5 bases, 9 bases remained unmatched. CDR3 amino acids: CASSQGLAFRETQYF. In nucleotides, the CDR3 is TGTGCCAGCAGTCAGGGACTAGCGTTTAGGGAGACCCAGTACTTC.

This clone appeared once. V gene TRBV7-9 combines with J gene TRBJ2-7; TRBD1 matches 7 bases. V was clipped by 1 base and J by 3 bases; unmatched bases: 3. CDR1 is SEHNR and CDR2 is FQNEAQ in the germline V gene (reference sequence). The CDR3 has 14 residues. The CDR3 sequence is CASSLGGQLYEQYF. Written as DNA, the CDR3 is TGTGCCAGCAGCTTAGGGGGACAGCTCTACGAGCAGTACTTC.

The chain employs TRBV5-5 and TRBJ2-7; TRBD1 is a possible D gene (5 bases). V lost 4 bases, J lost 7 bases, and 12 bases lay in between. This CDR3 region has 12 residues. Germline values: CDR1 SGHKS, CDR2 YYEKEE (reference sequence). CDR3 residues: CASSNWTPEQYF. The CDR3 nucleotides are TGTGCCAGCAGCAACTGGACACCGGAGCAGTACTTC.

J is TRBJ2-1 and V is TRBV21-1; TRBD2 was called by the table and not checked on the DNA. TRBV21-1 is annotated as a pseudogene. The CDR3 contains 21 residues. The CDR3 here is CASSKATALSRGLAAPNEQFF. The CDR3 nucleotides read TGTGCCAGCAGCAAAGCTACTGCCCTAAGCCGAGGGCTAGCGGCCCCAAATGAGCAGTTCTTC.

The CDR3 sequence is CASSLLSDRSEKLFF. The CDR3 nucleotides are TGTGCCAGCAGCTTACTCTCGGACAGGAGTGAAAAACTGTTTTTT. The chain uses TRBV7-9 and TRBJ1-4; TRBD1 agrees at 7 bases. The CDR3 totals 15 residues. V trimming: 2 bases; J trimming: 7 bases; junction bases outside the gene matches: 7. The germline V gene has CDR1 SEHNR and CDR2 FQNEAQ (reference sequence).

The genes are TRBV5-6 and TRBJ2-1; D ambiguous. The CDR3 runs 15 residues. Trimming left V 0 bases short and J 0 bases short, with 7 bases between. Germline V gene sequence: CDR1 SGHDT, CDR2 YYEEEE. CDR3 loop: CASSLGQSSYNEQFF. CDR3 sequence (DNA): TGTGCCAGCAGCTTGGGTCAAAGCTCCTACAATGAGCAGTTCTTC.

CDR3 protein: CASTGAIEAFF. As DNA, the CDR3 is TGTGCCAGCACGGGGGCGATCGAAGCTTTCTTT. The chain employs TRBV6-1 and TRBJ1-1; tentatively, D is TRBD1 (6 bases). This CDR3 contains 11 residues. Germline CDR1 and CDR2: MNHNS and SASEGT. Trimming stripped 7 bases from V and 8 bases from J, with 11 bases between.

V gene TRBV13 combines with J gene TRBJ2-5; 14 bases align to TRBD2. Per the germline V gene, CDR1 is PRHDT and CDR2 is FYEKMQ (reference sequence). This CDR3 spans 17 amino acids. J lost 5 bases, V lost 4 bases, and 9 bases had no gene match. Here the CDR3 reads CASSSRLAGGLWETQYF. DNA for the CDR3: TGTGCCAGCAGCTCCCGACTAGCGGGAGGGTTATGGGAGACCCAGTACTTC.

This sequence joins TRBV2 and TRBJ1-1; no reliable D call. CDR1 and CDR2 from the germline V gene are SNHLY and FYNNEI. V lost 6 bases and J lost 1, with 9 bases in between. The CDR3 length is 13 residues. The chain's CDR3 is CASSETANTEAFF. The CDR3 nucleotides are TGTGCCAGCAGCGAAACAGCGAACACTGAAGCTTTCTTT.

The chain has TRBV6-5 and TRBJ2-7; 7 nucleotides line up with TRBD2. The CDR3 spans 14 residues. Germline V lookup: CDR1 MNHEY, CDR2 SVGAGI. After removal of 9 bases from V and 3 bases from J, the junction contained 11 bases not matched to a gene. CDR3 sequence reads: CASRRAGGSYEQYF. The CDR3 DNA follows: TGTGCCAGTCGGCGGGCGGGCGGGAGCTACGAGCAGTACTTC.

The CDR3 sequence is CASSSPRQSYGYTF. The CDR3 DNA follows: TGTGCCAGCAGCTCTCCTAGACAGTCCTATGGCTACACCTTC. The chain recombines TRBV11-3 with TRBJ1-2; D may be TRBD1 (5 bases). From germline, CDR1 is SGHNT and CDR2 YENEEA. The CDR3 loop spans 14 amino acids. With 4 bases removed from V and 4 bases from J, the gap between germline ends came to 13 bases.

The gene calls are TRBV2 and TRBJ2-7; 12 positions match TRBD2. CDR3 length equals 14 residues. Per the germline V gene, CDR1 is SNHLY and CDR2 is FYNNEI. The trim removed 10 bases at V and 4 bases at J, leaving 8 bases unmatched. CDR3 nucleotide sequence: TGTGCCACCTTAACCGGGACTAGCGGGTACGAGCAGTACTTC. This translates into CATLTGTSGYEQYF. Full variable domain (remainder filled in from reference TRBV2 and TRBJ2-7): EPEVTQTPSHQVTQMGQEVILRCVPISNHLYFYWYRQILGQKVEFLVSFYNNEISEKSEIFDDQFSVERPDGSNFTLKIRSTKLEDSAMYFCATLTGTSGYEQYFGPGTRLTVT.

This clone was seen a single time. The chain uses TRBV27 and TRBJ2-3, with unresolved D. Trimming removed 2 bases from V and 7 bases from J, with 13 bases in between. The length of the CDR3 is 14 residues. Germline lookup yields CDR1 MNHEY and CDR2 SMNVEV (reference sequence). CDR3 sequence reads: CASSLMALGNTQYF. The CDR3 region has the DNA TGTGCCAGCAGTTTAATGGCTTTGGGGAATACGCAGTATTTT.

The chain recombines TRBV6-6 with TRBJ1-6, with 9 bases that match TRBD1. Trimming cost V 5 bases and J 10 bases; bases outside gene matches: 6. This CDR3 contains 14 residues. Germline V gene data show CDR1 as MNHNY and CDR2 as SVGAGI (reference sequence). The chain's CDR3 is CASSVRTGESPLHF. In nucleotides, the CDR3 is TGTGCCAGCAGTGTCCGGACAGGGGAATCACCCCTCCACTTT.

V gene TRBV7-2 combines with J gene TRBJ2-7, with D hard to call. Trimming cost V 8 bases and J 1 base, with 12 bases left between them. The CDR3 is made up of 13 amino acids. CDR1 SGHTA and CDR2 FQGNSA come from the germline V gene. CDR3 sequence reads: CASSFGPSYEQYF. CDR3 DNA sequence: TGTGCCAGCTCTTTTGGGCCATCCTACGAGCAGTACTTC.

The genes are TRBV5-7 and TRBJ2-7; the match to TRBD1 covers 9 bases. Being an ORF, TRBV5-7 has a function that is uncertain. The CDR3 extends over 15 amino acids. After removal of 6 bases from V and 4 bases from J, the junction contained 11 bases not matched to a gene. The CDR3 protein is CASTAGQGLGYEQYF. The CDR3 DNA sequence: TGTGCCAGCACCGCCGGACAGGGGCTTGGGTACGAGCAGTACTTC.

This chain links TRBV6-5 with TRBJ2-3; 7 bases match TRBD2. With 2 bases clipped from V and 6 bases from J, the junction kept 8 bases outside the gene matches. This CDR3 is built from 15 residues. In germline, CDR1 is MNHEY, CDR2 SVGAGI. The CDR3 spells CASSYGGENGDTQYF. The CDR3 DNA sequence: TGTGCCAGCAGTTACGGGGGGGAGAACGGTGATACGCAGTATTTT.

The chain carries TRBV7-9 and TRBJ1-3; D remains unclear. The CDR3 contains 16 residues. V gave up 5 bases and J gave up 0 bases, with 14 bases separating them. CDR1 and CDR2 from the germline V gene are SEHNR and FQNEAQ (reference sequence). The CDR3 spells CASSLLTGSSGNTIYF. The CDR3 DNA sequence: TGTGCCAGCAGCCTACTGACGGGGAGCTCTGGAAACACCATATATTTT.

The chain recombines TRBV27 with TRBJ2-7; tentative D call: TRBD2 (5 bases). The V and J ends lost 6 bases and 4 bases respectively, with 10 bases between them. The germline CDR1 and CDR2 sequences are MNHEY and SMNVEV (reference sequence). There are 12 residues in the CDR3. CDR3 sequence: CASSSSGYEQYF. The CDR3 DNA reads as TGTGCCAGCAGCTCCTCGGGGTACGAGCAGTACTTC.